Sequencing of this T cell receptor (beta chain) was carried out in a study of Ad26.COV2.S vaccination and SARS-CoV-2 variants (dated by TCRdb to the early 2020s). Turning to the overall study: The specificity and breadth of SARS-CoV-2-reactive T cell receptors after Ad26.COV2.S vaccination were assessed by TCRbeta repertoire sequencing. A total of 32 samples were included in the TCR-sequenced set, comprising some 20 Ad26.COV2.S vaccine recipients, 5 placebo recipients and 8 SARS-CoV-2 convalescent individuals. What the work shows at the level of the full study, not this receptor alone: Substantial breadth of spike-specific CD8+ and CD4+ T cell responses was reported after vaccination. According to the authors, total T cell responses may have been underestimated by the TCR breadth and depth analyses. Vaccine and placebo recipients had similar non-spike TCR breadth, a finding consistent with the vaccine containing only spike. Ad26.COV2.S recipients had higher spike-specific TCR breadth than placebo recipients (P = 0.0014).

The CDR3 goes from the cysteine to the phenylalanine over 15 residues. Only the CDR3 DNA is retained, 45 bases long and in frame from the first base. V is cut by 0 bases and J by 4 bases, and the space between the germline ends is 12 bases. CDR1 and CDR2, per the germline V gene, are ENHRY and SYGVKD. The immunoSEQ Assay was the method used to sequence TCRbeta CDR3 regions. After extraction, genomic DNA underwent amplification by bias-controlled multiplex PCR, followed by high-throughput sequencing. Processing in the source paper ran as follows. To quantify the absolute abundance of each unique TCRbeta CDR3 region, sequences were collapsed and filtered. T cell fraction was estimated by normalizing TCRbeta template counts to usable DNA, with usable DNA measured through amplification of reference genes found in all nucleated cells. Repertoire TCRs were annotated as SARS-CoV-2-specific by exact matching of V gene, CDR3 amino acid sequence and J gene to a known reactive TCR set. MIRA supplied the reference SARS-CoV-2 TCR set, which was filtered for enrichment in COVID-19-positive ImmuneCODE repertoires so that public or cross-reactive TCRs were removed. Using the MIRA antigens, annotated TCRs were further analysed by specific ORF or by position within an ORF. Breadth was defined as annotated unique rearrangements over total unique productive rearrangements; depth was the summed frequency of those rearrangements. Group comparisons of TCR breadth used two-sided Wilcoxon rank-sum tests. The source is immuneACCESS, and TCRdb retained only in-frame sequences with V and J called. Part of the clones is not carried over; for the studies checked, unresolved V genes explain less than half of this, and the remainder is unexplained. The DNA was the basis for D and trimming; V, J and clone size are from that table. The sample table records over 85,000 clones; around 82% of these occur just once. The top ten constitute 15% to 20% of the sample.

On this clone: Which antigen it targets is not known. It has no much larger one-base neighbor in the sample; base qualities were not kept.

The time point tag for this specimen amounts to: individuals recovered from natural SARS-CoV-2 infection. This chain joins TRBV10-3 to TRBJ1-1; matching of 5 bases hints at TRBD1 as the D gene. The receptor comes from a human donor who had recovered from COVID-19. Material: peripheral blood, obtained after recovery from COVID-19. The CDR3 reads CAISESRGGSTEAFF. The DNA sequence is TGTGCCATCAGTGAGTCACGGGGCGGGTCCACTGAAGCTTTCTTT.